This T cell receptor beta chain was captured by sequencing in a study of shared clonotypes between healthy human individuals. The split of CD4+ cells yielded CD45RA+ naive and CD45RA-negative memory subsets. Trimming stripped 4 bases from V and 6 bases from J, with 23 bases between. Germline CDR1 and CDR2: SGDLS and YYNGEE. The CDR3 is 16 amino acids. Sequenced by immunoSEQ multiplex PCR; TCRdb stores in-frame clones only, minus some. The sample has a few million clones; more than 85% are singletons. This TCR was sampled from a man aged 18 to 30 in good health. Some clones in this sample may be carry-over from other donors' samples. V usage is TRBV9 and J usage is TRBJ2-7; possible D gene TRBD2, 7 bases. The source material was naive CD4+ T cells from PBMCs. Subset here: CD45RA+ positively selected. The CDR3 DNA is TGTGCCAGCAGCCCCAGGGGAGGGAGAAGAACTTCCGAGCAGTACTTC. Its protein product is CASSPRGGRRTSEQYF.